A single sample is the source of the 14 T cell receptor beta chains below, sequenced in a study of vaccination effects on CD4 cells after COVID-19 (dated by TCRdb to 2021 to 2024). The method was the immunoSEQ multiplex PCR assay. TCRdb took over this immuneACCESS table, retaining in-frame rearrangements with V and J assigned. Such tables are incomplete; in checked studies, under half of the missing clones stem from an unresolved V gene, and the remainder is unexplained. The sample table shows about 70,000 clones, and 65% to 85% are seen once. The top ten constitute about 4.7% of the sample. The antigens for these receptors are not known. In the ViraFEST assay, PBMC were stimulated with viral peptide pools, and TCR sequencing was then used to find antigen-specific CD4+ T cell clonotypes based on their expansion. After around 10 days of culture, CD4+ T cells were isolated with the EasySep CD4+ T cell isolation kit. PCR-confirmed SARS-CoV-2 infection had occurred in convalescent patients between March and December 2020, before the Alpha, Beta and Delta variants emerged in the United States.

The material was CD4+ T cells from PBMCs cultured with HIV peptides, obtained before COVID-19 vaccination. Sample cell subset or site, as interpreted from the label and publication: HIV-1 Nef peptide pool negative control/reference culture. These TCRs come from a human donor who had a prior SARS-CoV-2 infection.

CDR3 amino acids: CASSAVRVANTEAFF. The CDR3 nucleotides read TGTGCCAGCAGTGCTGTCAGGGTCGCGAACACTGAAGCTTTCTTT. V and J are TRBV2 and TRBJ1-1, with a weak D call TRBD1 (5 bases). The germline V and J ends were trimmed by 4 bases and 1 base, with 13 bases remaining between them. The CDR3 totals 15 residues. The germline V gene encodes CDR1 SNHLY and CDR2 FYNNEI.

This clone was picked up a small number of times. The V and J genes are TRBV5-4 and TRBJ1-5; a weak D match, TRBD1 (5 bases). CDR1 SGHNT and CDR2 YYREEE come from the germline V gene (reference sequence). The CDR3 has 14 residues. Trimming cost V 4 bases and J 2 bases, with 10 bases left between them. CDR3 DNA: TGTGCCAGCAGCCTTCAGGGAGGCAATCAGCCCCAGCATTTT. Translating gives CASSLQGGNQPQHF. Looking up the rest from reference TRBV5-4 and TRBJ1-5 gives the full variable domain: ETGVTQSPTHLIKTRGQQVTLRCSSQSGHNTVSWYQQALGQGPQFIFQYYREEENGRGNFPPRFSGLQFPNYSSELNVNALELDDSALYLCASSLQGGNQPQHFGDGTRLSIL.

This rearrangement joins TRBV6-1 to TRBJ1-2; maybe TRBD1 (6 bases). Germline-derived CDR1 and CDR2 are MNHNS and SASEGT. V lost 2 bases, J lost 3 bases, and 10 bases lay in between. CDR3 length equals 14 residues. CDR3 coding DNA: TGTGCCAGCAGTGAATTGAGGGGGGACTATGGCTACACCTTC. Translated, it gives CASSELRGDYGYTF.

The V gene is TRBV2, the J gene TRBJ2-1, with D possibly TRBD2 on 6 matching bases. This CDR3 has 14 residues. Germline V gene lookup returns CDR1 SNHLY and CDR2 FYNNEI. V was clipped by 7 bases and J by 9 bases, with 19 bases between them. This CDR3 is CASNGAGSGGEQFF. CDR3 coding DNA: TGTGCCAGCAATGGTGCGGGGAGTGGCGGTGAGCAGTTCTTC.

The J gene is TRBJ2-1, the V gene TRBV11-2; 13 bases are a match to TRBD2. The junction had 7 bases not matched to a gene; V was cut back by 5 bases and J by 15 bases. The germline V gene encodes CDR1 SGHAT and CDR2 FQNNGV. This CDR3 has 13 residues. CDR3 loop: CASSPGTSGTPFF. CDR3 DNA: TGTGCCAGCAGCCCTGGGACTAGCGGGACCCCGTTCTTC.

J is TRBJ2-1 and V is TRBV24-1, with 8 bases matching TRBD2. This CDR3 comprises 15 residues. From germline, CDR1 is KGHDR and CDR2 SFDVKD. V was pared by 3 bases and J by 7 bases, with 7 bases of the junction left unmatched. CDR3 loop: CATSDTSGRLNEQFF. CDR3 nucleotides: TGTGCCACCAGTGATACAAGCGGGAGATTGAATGAGCAGTTCTTC.

CDR3 sequence reads: CASSHWETSGYNEQFF. The CDR3 DNA reads as TGTGCCAGCAGCCATTGGGAAACTAGCGGATACAATGAGCAGTTCTTC. The V and J genes are TRBV14 and TRBJ2-1; 8 bases align to TRBD2. This CDR3 is built from 16 residues. CDR1 and CDR2 (germline): SGHDN, FVKESK. J was trimmed by 4 bases and V by 3 bases; bases with no gene match: 8.

This clone was detected a few times. V and J are TRBV30 and TRBJ1-6; D is unresolved. CDR3 length: 14 amino acids. Looked up from germline, CDR1 is GTSNPN and CDR2 is SVGIG (reference sequence). V shed 1 base and J shed 3 bases, with 7 bases lying between them. The CDR3 loop reads CAWSASGYNSPLHF. The CDR3 DNA sequence: TGTGCCTGGAGTGCCTCAGGCTATAATTCACCCCTCCACTTT.

The genes are TRBV24-1 and TRBJ2-3; TRBD2 aligns across 15 bases. Per germline, CDR1 KGHDR and CDR2 SFDVKD. This CDR3 comprises 18 residues. V gave up 3 bases and J gave up 3 bases; unmatched junction bases: 6. The CDR3 nucleotides read TGTGCCACCAGTGATCTCAAGGGACTAGCGGGAGGTACAGATACGCAGTATTTT. This gives the protein CATSDLKGLAGGTDTQYF.

This clone turned up a few times. The CDR3 region is CASITGGLGTGELFF. Here the CDR3 DNA reads TGTGCCAGCATTACAGGAGGCCTCGGGACCGGGGAGCTGTTTTTT. J is TRBJ2-2 and V is TRBV7-9, with D perhaps being TRBD1 or TRBD2 (5 bases each). V was trimmed by 7 bases and J by 5 bases, leaving 17 bases between them. This CDR3 has 15 amino acids. Germline assignment: CDR1 SEHNR and CDR2 FQNEAQ (reference sequence).

The chain uses TRBV6-6 and TRBJ1-3; D is unclear. Trimming left V 2 bases short and J 4 bases short, with 3 bases between. The CDR3 loop spans 12 amino acids. CDR1 and CDR2 from the germline V gene are MNHNY and SVGAGI (reference sequence). DNA of the CDR3: TGTGCCAGCAGTTACCCAGGAAACACCATATATTTT. Translated: CASSYPGNTIYF.

This clone was seen a single time. This chain's CDR3 is CATRPDRGGYGYTF. CDR3 in DNA: TGTGCCACCCGACCTGACAGGGGTGGTTATGGCTACACCTTC. The V call is TRBV6-5, the J call TRBJ1-2; the match to TRBD1 covers 8 bases. The junction had 12 bases not matched to a gene; V was cut back by 10 bases and J by 5 bases. Germline V gene lookup returns CDR1 MNHEY and CDR2 SVGAGI. The CDR3 consists of 14 residues.

The V gene is TRBV11-2, the J gene TRBJ2-2; D is unresolved. V was pared by 4 bases and J by 5 bases, with 20 bases between. The germline CDR1 and CDR2 sequences are SGHAT and FQNNGV. The CDR3 spans 17 residues. In nucleotides, the CDR3 is TGTGCCAGCAGCTCCTATCAGTGGTCCCACCCTACCGGGGAGCTGTTTTTT. It specifies CASSSYQWSHPTGELFF.

This sequence joins TRBV29-1 and TRBJ2-5, with D unclear. Germline lookup yields CDR1 SQVTM and CDR2 ANQGSEA. The germline V and J ends were trimmed by 4 bases and 5 bases, with 11 bases remaining between them. This CDR3 has 12 residues. The CDR3 DNA is TGCAGCGTTGTAACATCCGGTGAGACCCAGTACTTC. Residues: CSVVTSGETQYF.